This T cell receptor (beta chain) was observed in a study of human T cells and chemical hapten exposure. In this sample, this clonotype turned up a few times. Its antigen is unknown. Each CDR3 protein gets one entry after TCRdb re-called the RACE reads with MiXCR. The sample lists tens of thousands of distinct CDR3 sequences, roughly 9.6% occurring once. Time point of the sample: patch test 1, 2 weeks after DPC sensitization. Specified treatment: therapeutic diphenylcyclopropenone sensitization with weekly scalp DPC. Unfractionated whole blood yielded the extracted total RNA. Study-wide results and limits: Counts of expanded TCRs at PT1 were positively correlated with patch test score.

The TCR originated in a woman aged 40 to 55 with alopecia areata. Some clones in this sample may be carry-over from other donors' samples. Sequenced here: whole blood, sampled in connection with sensitization to the hapten diphenylcyclopropenone (DPC).

CDR3 nucleotides: TGTGCCTCGGGGAGGCCTCCCAGGGAGCAGTACTTC. This sequence encodes CASGRPPREQYF. This chain uses TRBV30 with TRBJ2-7; tentative D call: TRBD2 (6 bases). Trimming took 7 bases from V and 7 from J, leaving 17 bases between them. The CDR3 has 12 residues. CDR1 and CDR2 (germline): GTSNPN, SVGIG (reference sequence).